This T cell receptor (beta chain) was found in a study of post-analysis software for immune sequencing data. The sample holds a few counts of this clonotype. The target antigen is unknown. Study observations and caveats: In patients, TRBV5-6, TRBV5-1 and TRBV20-1 belonged to 4 or 5 TRBV segments found more frequently than in controls.

Libraries were made from TCR beta cDNA, and they carried unique molecular identifiers. TCRdb re-called the PCR reads with MiXCR, one entry per CDR3 protein. The sample has hundreds of thousands of distinct CDR3 sequences, roughly 40% seen once. Germline assignment: CDR1 SEHNR and CDR2 FQNEAQ (reference sequence). The CDR3 is made up of 14 amino acids. Unmatched junction bases numbered 3, after V lost 4 bases and J lost 3 bases. The clonotype originates from a girl aged 10-17 years with multiple sclerosis. This chain joins TRBV7-9 and TRBJ2-5; 9 nucleotides agree with TRBD1. Material: blood. The CDR3 protein is CASSWTGEEETQYF. The CDR3 DNA reads as TGTGCCAGCAGCTGGACAGGGGAGGAAGAGACCCAGTACTTC.